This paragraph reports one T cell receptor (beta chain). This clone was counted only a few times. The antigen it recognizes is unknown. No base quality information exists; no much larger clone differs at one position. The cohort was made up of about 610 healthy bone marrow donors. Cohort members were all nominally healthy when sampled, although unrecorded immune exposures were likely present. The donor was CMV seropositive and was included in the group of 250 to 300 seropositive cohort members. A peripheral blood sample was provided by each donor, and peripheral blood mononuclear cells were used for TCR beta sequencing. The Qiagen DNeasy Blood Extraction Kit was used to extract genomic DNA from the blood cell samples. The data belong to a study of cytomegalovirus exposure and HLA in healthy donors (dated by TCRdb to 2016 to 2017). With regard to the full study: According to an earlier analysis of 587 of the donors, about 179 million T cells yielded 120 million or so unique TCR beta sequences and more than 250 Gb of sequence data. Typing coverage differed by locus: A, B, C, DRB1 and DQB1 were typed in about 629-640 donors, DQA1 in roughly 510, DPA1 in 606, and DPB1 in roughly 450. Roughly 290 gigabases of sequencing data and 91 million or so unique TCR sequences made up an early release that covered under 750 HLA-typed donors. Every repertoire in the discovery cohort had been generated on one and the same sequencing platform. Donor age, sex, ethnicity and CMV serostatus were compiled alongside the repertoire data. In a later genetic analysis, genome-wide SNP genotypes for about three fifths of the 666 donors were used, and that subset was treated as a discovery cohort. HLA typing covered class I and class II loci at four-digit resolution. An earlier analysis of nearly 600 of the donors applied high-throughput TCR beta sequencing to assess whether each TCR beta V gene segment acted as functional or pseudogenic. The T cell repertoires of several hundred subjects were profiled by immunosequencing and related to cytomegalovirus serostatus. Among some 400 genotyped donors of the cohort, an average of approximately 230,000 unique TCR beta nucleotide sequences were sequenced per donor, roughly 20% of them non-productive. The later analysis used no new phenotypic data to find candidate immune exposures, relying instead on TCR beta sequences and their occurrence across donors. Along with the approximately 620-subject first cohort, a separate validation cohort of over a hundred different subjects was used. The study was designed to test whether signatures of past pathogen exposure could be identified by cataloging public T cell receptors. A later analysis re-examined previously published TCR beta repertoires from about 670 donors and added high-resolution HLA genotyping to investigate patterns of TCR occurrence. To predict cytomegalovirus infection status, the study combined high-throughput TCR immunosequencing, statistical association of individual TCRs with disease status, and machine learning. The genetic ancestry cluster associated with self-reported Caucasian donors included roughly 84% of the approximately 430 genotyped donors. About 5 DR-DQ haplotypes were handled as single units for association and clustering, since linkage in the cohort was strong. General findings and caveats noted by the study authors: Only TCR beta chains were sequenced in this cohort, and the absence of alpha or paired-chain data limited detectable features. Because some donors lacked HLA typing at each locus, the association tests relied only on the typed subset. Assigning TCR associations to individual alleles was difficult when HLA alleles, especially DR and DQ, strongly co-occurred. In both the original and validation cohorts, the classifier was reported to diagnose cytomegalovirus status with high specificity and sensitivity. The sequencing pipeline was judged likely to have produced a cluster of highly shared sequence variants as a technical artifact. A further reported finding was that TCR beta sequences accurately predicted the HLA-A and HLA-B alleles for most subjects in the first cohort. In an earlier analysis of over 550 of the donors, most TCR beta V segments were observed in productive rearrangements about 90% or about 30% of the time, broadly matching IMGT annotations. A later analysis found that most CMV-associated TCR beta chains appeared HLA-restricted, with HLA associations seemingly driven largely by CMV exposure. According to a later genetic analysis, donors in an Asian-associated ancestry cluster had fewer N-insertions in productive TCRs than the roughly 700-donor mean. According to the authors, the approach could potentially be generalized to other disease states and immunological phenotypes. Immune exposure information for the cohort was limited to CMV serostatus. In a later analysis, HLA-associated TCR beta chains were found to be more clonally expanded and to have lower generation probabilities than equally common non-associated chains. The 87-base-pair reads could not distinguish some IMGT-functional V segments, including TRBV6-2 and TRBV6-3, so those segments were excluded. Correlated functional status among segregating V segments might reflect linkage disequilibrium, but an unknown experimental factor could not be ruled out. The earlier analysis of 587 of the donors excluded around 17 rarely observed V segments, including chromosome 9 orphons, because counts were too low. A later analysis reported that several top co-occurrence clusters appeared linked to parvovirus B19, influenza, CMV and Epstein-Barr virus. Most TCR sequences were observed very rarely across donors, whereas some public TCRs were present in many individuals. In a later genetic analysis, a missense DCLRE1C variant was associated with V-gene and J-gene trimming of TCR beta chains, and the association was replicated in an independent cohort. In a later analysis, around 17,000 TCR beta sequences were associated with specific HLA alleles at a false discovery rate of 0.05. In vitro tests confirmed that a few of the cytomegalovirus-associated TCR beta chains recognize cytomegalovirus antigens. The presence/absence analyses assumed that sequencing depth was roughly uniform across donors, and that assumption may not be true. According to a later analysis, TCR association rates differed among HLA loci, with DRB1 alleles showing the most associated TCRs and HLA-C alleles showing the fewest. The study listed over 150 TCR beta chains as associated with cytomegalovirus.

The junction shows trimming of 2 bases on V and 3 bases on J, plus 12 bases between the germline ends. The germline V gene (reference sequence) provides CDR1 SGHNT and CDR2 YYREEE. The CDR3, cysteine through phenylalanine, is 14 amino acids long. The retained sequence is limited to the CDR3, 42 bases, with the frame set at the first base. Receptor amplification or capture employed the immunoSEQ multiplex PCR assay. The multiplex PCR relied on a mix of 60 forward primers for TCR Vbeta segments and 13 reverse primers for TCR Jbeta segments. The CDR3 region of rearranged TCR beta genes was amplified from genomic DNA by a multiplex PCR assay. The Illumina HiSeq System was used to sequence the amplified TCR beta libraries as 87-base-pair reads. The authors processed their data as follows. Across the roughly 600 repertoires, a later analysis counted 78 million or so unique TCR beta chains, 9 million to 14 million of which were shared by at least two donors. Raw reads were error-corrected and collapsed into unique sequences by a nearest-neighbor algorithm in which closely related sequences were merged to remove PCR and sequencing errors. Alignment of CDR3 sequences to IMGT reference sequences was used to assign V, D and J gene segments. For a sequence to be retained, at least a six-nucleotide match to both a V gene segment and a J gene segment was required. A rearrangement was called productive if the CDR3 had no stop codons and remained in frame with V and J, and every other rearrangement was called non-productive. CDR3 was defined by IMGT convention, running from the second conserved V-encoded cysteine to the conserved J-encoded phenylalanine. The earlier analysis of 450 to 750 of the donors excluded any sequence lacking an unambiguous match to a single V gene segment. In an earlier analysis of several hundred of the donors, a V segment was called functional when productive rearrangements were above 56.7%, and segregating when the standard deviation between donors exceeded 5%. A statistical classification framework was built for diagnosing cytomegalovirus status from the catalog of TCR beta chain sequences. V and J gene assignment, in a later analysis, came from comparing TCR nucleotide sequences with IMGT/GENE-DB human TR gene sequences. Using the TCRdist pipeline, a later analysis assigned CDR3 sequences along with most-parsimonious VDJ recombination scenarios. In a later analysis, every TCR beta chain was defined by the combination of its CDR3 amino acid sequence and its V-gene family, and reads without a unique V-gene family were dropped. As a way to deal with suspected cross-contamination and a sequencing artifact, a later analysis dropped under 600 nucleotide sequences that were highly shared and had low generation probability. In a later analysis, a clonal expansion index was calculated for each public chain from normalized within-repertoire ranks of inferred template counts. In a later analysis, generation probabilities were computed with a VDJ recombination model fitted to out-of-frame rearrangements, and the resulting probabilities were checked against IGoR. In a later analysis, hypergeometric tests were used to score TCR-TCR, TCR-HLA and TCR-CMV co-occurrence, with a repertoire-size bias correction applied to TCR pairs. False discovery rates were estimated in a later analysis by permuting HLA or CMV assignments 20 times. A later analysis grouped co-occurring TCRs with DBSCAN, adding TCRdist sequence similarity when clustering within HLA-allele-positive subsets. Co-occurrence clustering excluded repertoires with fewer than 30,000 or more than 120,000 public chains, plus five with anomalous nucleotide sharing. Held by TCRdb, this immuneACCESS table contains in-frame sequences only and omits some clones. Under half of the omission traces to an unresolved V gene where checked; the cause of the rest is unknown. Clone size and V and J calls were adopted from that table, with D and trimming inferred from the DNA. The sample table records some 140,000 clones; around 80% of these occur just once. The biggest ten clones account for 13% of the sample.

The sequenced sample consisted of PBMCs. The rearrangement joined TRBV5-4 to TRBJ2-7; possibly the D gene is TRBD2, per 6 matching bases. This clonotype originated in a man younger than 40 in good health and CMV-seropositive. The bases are TGTGCCAGCAGCTTCCACGGAGGGATCTACGAGCAGTACTTC. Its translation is CASSFHGGIYEQYF. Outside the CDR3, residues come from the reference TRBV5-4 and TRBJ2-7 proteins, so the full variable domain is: ETGVTQSPTHLIKTRGQQVTLRCSSQSGHNTVSWYQQALGQGPQFIFQYYREEENGRGNFPPRFSGLQFPNYSSELNVNALELDDSALYLCASSFHGGIYEQYFGPGTRLTVT.